The clone carrying this T cell receptor (beta chain) ranks as medium-sized. The antigen is undetermined. This sample is drawn from a study of tumor-infiltrating lymphocytes in primary liver carcinoma. Study-level findings and limits: With p = 0.039, the top-250-clone fraction in tumors significantly exceeded that in blood. In tumor-adjacent and tumor-blood pairs, overlap was lower than in tumor region pairs.

The source material, about 18-33 mg of unsorted bulk tissue, was used to co-extract RNA and DNA. Donors were untreated and chronically infected with HBV. The CDR3 length is 13 residues. V was trimmed by 1 base and J by 7 bases, leaving 11 bases between them. From germline, CDR1 is SGHAT and CDR2 FQNNGV. Production of TCR beta cDNA used around 0.45 ug total RNA together with a constant-region primer. Amplification in three nested multiplex PCR rounds with slightly modified ARM-PCR gave rise to TCR beta libraries. Use of TRBV1-TRBV30 forward primers with a C-beta reverse primer characterized the first two PCR rounds, which lasted around 10 cycles each. TCRdb ran MiXCR on the multiplex PCR reads and lists one entry per CDR3 protein. The sample records roughly 91,000 distinct CDR3 sequences, over 55% being singletons.

This TCR came from a woman aged 55 to 70 with primary liver carcinoma and hepatitis B virus infection. The sample was liver tumor tissue from sampling region 5. Subset here: tumor region T5, tumor centre. This sequence joins TRBV11-2 and TRBJ2-7, with D perhaps TRBD2 (5 bases). CDR3 sequence: CASSLASREEQYF. The CDR3 region has the DNA TGTGCCAGCAGCTTAGCCTCTAGGGAGGAGCAGTACTTC.